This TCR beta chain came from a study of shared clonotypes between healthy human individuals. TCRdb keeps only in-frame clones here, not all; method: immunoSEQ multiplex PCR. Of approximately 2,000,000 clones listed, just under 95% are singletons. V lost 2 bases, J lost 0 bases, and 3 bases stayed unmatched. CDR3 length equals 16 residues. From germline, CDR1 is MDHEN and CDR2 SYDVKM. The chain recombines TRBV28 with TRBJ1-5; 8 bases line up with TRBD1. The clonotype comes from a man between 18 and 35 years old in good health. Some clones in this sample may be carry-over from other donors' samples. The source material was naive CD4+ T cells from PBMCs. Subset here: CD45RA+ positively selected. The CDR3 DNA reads TGTGCCAGCAGTTTACAGGGGGCCTATAGCAATCAGCCCCAGCATTTT. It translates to CASSLQGAYSNQPQHF.